Listed below are T cell receptor beta chains from one sample, sequenced in a study of PD-1 blockade in classical Hodgkin lymphoma. The table came from immunoSEQ multiplex PCR; TCRdb's copy has only in-frame clones and leaves some out. The data show approximately 29,000 clones, about four fifths seen once. Here the sequenced sample was peripheral blood mononuclear cells (PBMCs), taken before the fourth cycle of nivolumab. Every receptor here comes from a human donor with classical Hodgkin lymphoma. Both conserved end residues are trimmed from each CDR3. D genes are given only for firm matches.

d_gene,v_gene,len,j_gene,CDR3aa
-,TRBV7-8,14,TRBJ2-1,ASSPRSGGSYNEQF
-,TRBV5-1,11,TRBJ2-5,ASSPGPQETQY
-,TRBV10-3,11,TRBJ1-1,AIRAGGSTEAF
-,TRBV10-3,11,TRBJ2-1,AISALEYNEQF
-,TRBV9,11,TRBJ2-5,ASSVGGAGTQY
-,TRBV7-9,11,TRBJ2-1,ASSLHESNEQF
TRBD1,TRBV10-3,12,TRBJ2-1,ATGGQGANNEQF
TRBD1,TRBV9,13,TRBJ2-5,ASSVGTRGRETQY
TRBD2,TRBV18,13,TRBJ2-1,ASSPPLAGEDEQF
-,TRBV29-1,13,TRBJ2-3,SVCLGIGLTDTQY
-,TRBV5-1,13,TRBJ2-3,ASSLRGPSTDTQY
-,TRBV2,12,TRBJ1-5,ASRGRLSNQPQH
-,TRBV13,14,TRBJ2-5,ASSLGVLDSQETQY
TRBD1,TRBV6-5,13,TRBJ1-2,ASSIHWTGNYGYT
-,TRBV5-6,14,TRBJ1-2,ASSLLSVPVDYGYT
-,TRBV21-1,15,TRBJ2-6,ASSLQVNNSGANVLT
TRBD2,TRBV28,13,TRBJ2-1,ASSSLYGRATEQF
-,TRBV27,13,TRBJ1-3,ASSLSRGQGNTIY
-,TRBV6-1,13,TRBJ1-4,ASSKIRGTNEKLF
TRBD1,TRBV7-6,16,TRBJ1-5,ASSPTVGTGGSNQPQH
-,TRBV9,14,TRBJ2-1,ASSVATSRSYNEQF
TRBD1,TRBV6-1,9,TRBJ1-2,ASRGQAGYT
-,TRBV6-1,13,TRBJ2-1,ASSEIPGSLNEQF
TRBD1,TRBV19,12,TRBJ1-2,ASRRQGPGFGYT